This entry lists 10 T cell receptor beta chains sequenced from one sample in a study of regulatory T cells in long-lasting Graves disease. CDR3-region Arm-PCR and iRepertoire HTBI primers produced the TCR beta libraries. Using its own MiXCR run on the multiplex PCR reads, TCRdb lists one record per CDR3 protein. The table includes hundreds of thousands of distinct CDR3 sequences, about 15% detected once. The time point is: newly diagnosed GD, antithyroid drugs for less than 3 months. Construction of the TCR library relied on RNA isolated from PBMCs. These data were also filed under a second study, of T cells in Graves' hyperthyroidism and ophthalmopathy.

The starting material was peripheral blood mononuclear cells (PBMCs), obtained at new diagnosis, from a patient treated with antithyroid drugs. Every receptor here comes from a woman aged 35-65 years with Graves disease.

The CDR3 sequence: CASSPSVSEQYF. Written as DNA, the CDR3 is TGTGCCAGCAGCCCATCGGTGAGCGAGCAGTACTTC. The chain has TRBV6-1 and TRBJ2-7; unclear D gene. Germline assignment: CDR1 MNHNS and CDR2 SASEGT. The CDR3 spans 12 residues. Trimming took 6 bases from V and 6 from J, leaving 12 bases between them.

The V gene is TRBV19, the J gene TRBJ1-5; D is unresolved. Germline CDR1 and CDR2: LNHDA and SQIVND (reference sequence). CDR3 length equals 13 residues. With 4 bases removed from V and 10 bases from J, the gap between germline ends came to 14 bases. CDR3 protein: CASSRSDSSPQHF. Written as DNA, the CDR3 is TGTGCCAGTAGTAGGTCGGACTCAAGTCCCCAGCATTTT.

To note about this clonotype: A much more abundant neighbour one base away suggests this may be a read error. For the CDR3, the DNA is TGTGCCAGCAGGCCCCAAGCCTCTACGGGGGAGACCCGGTACTTC. This sequence encodes CASRPQASTGETRYF. The V and J genes are TRBV11-2 and TRBJ2-5; maybe TRBD2 (6 bases). The CDR3 is made up of 15 amino acids. Per germline, CDR1 SGHAT and CDR2 FQNNGV.

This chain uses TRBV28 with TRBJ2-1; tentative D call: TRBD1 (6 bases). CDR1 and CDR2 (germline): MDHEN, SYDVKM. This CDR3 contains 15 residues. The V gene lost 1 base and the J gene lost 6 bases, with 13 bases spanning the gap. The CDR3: CASSLFQQGLNEQFF. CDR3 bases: TGTGCCAGCAGTTTATTCCAGCAGGGGCTCAATGAGCAGTTCTTC.

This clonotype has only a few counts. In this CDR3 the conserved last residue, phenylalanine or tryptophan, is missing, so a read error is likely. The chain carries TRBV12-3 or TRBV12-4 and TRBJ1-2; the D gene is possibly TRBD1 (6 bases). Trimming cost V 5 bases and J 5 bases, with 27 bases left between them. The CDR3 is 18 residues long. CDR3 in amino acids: CASSQTTWGAVFNYGYTL. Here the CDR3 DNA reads TGTGCCAGCAGTCAGACGACATGGGGGGCGGTTTTTAATTATGGCTACACCCTC.

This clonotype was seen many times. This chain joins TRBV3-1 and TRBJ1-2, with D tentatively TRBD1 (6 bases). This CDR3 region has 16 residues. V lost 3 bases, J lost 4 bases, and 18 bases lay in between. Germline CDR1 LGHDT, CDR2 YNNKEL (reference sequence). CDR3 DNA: TGTGCCAGCAGCCAGGATCATCTACAGGGCGGCTATGGCTACACCTTC. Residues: CASSQDHLQGGYGYTF.

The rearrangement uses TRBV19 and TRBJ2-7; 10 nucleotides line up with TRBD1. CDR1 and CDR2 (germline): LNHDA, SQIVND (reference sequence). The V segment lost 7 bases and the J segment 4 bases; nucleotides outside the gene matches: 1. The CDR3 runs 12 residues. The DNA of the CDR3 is TGTGCCAGTACGGACAGGGGGTACGAGCAGTACTTC. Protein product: CASTDRGYEQYF.

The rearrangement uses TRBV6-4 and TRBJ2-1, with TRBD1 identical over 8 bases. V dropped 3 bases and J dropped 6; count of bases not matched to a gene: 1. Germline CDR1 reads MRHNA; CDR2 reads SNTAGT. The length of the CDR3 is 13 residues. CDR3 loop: CASSEQGVNEQFF. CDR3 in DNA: TGTGCCAGCAGTGAACAGGGGGTCAATGAGCAGTTCTTC.

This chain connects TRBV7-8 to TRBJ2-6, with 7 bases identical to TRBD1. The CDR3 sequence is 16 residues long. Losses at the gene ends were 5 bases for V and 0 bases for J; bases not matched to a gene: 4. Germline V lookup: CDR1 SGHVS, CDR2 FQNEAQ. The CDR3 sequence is CASSKGDSSGANVLTF. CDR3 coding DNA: TGTGCCAGCAGCAAAGGGGACAGCTCTGGGGCCAACGTCCTGACTTTC. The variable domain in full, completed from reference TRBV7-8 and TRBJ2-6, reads GAGVSQSPRYKVAKRGQDVALRCDPISGHVSLFWYQQALGQGPEFLTYFQNEAQLDKSGLPSDRFFAERPEGSVSTLKIQRTQQEDSAVYLCASSKGDSSGANVLTFGAGSRLTVL.

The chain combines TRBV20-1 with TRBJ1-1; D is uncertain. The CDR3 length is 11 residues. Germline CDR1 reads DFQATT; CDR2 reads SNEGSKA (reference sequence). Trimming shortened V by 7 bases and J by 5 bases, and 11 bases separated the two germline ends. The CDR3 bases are TGCAGTGTCGTAGGGTCTACTGAAGCTTTCTTT. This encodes CSVVGSTEAFF.